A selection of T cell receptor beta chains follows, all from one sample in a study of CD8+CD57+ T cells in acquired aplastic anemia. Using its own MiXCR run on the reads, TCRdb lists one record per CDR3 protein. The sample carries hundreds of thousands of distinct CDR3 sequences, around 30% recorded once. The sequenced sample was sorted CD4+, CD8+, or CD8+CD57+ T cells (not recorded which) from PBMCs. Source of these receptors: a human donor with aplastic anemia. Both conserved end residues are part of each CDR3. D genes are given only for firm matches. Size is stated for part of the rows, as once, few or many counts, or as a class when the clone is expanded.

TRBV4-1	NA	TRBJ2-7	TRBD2	TGCGCCAGCAGCCAAGGAGTGGCTAGCGGTGTCTACGAGCAGTACTTC	CASSQGVASGVYEQYF
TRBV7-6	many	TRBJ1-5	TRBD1	TGTGCCAGCAGCTGGACAGGGGGTACGCCTGGCTTACGTAGCAATCAGCCCCAGCATTTT	CASSWTGGTPGLRSNQPQHF
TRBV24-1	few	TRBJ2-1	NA	TGTGCCACCAGTGACCCGGGATCGCCGAGGGATGAGCAGTTCTTC	CATSDPGSPRDEQFF
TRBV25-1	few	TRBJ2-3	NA	TGTGCCAGCAGTGTGTTCAGCCGCACAGATACGCAGTATTTT	CASSVFSRTDTQYF
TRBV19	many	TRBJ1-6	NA	TGTGCCAGTAGTACGGGCCGGGACAAGCGTCGGAATTCACCCCTCCACTTT	CASSTGRDKRRNSPLHF
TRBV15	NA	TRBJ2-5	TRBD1	TGTGCCACCAGCAGAGTTGCAGGGGGTGAAGGGACCCAGTACTTC	CATSRVAGGEGTQYF
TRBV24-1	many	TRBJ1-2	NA	TGTGCCACCAGTTCCCCGACCTTATATGGCTACACCTTC	CATSSPTLYGYTF
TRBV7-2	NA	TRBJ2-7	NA	TGTGCCAGCAGCTTAGTGGGAGTTGACGAGCAGTACTTC	CASSLVGVDEQYF
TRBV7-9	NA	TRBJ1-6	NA	TGTGCCAGCAGCTTCGGGACGGCCAATTCACCCCTCCACTTT	CASSFGTANSPLHF
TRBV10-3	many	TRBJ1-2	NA	TGTGCCATCAGTGAGTACGGGAGTCGGAGCTACACCTTC	CAISEYGSRSYTF
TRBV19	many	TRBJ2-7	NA	TGTGCCAGTAGTCCTCAAATATCAGCCCCCTACGAGCAGTACTTC	CASSPQISAPYEQYF
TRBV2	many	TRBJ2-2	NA	TGTGCCAGCAGTGCAGCCGTGAACACCGGGGAGCTGTTTTTT	CASSAAVNTGELFF
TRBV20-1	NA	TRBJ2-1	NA	TGCAGTGCTAGCTCGGGAGTGAGCTCCTACAATGAGCAGTTCTTC	CSASSGVSSYNEQFF
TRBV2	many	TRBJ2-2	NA	TGTGCCAGCAGCCCTACCGGGGACATTACCGGGGAGCTGTTTTTT	CASSPTGDITGELFF
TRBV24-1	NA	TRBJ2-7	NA	TGTGCCAGCAGTTTAGCAGGGTTCTACGAGCAGTACTTC	CASSLAGFYEQYF
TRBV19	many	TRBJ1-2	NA	TGTGCCAGTAGTCTACGGGACGGATACTATGGCTACACCTTC	CASSLRDGYYGYTF
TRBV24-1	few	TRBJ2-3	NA	TGTGCCACCAGTGACCCCGTAGGGGCTATAAGCACAGATACGCAGTATTTT	CATSDPVGAISTDTQYF
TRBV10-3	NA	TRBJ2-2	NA	TGTGCCTCAAAAGCCGACGGGGGAGCGAACACCGGGGAGCTGTTTTTT	CASKADGGANTGELFF
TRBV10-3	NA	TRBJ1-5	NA	TGTGCCAACAGTTTGGGACCGGCCCAAAATTTT	CANSLGPAQNF
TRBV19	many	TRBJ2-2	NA	TGTGCCAGTAGTATAAGGGAACTCGACACCGGGGAGCTGTTTTTT	CASSIRELDTGELFF
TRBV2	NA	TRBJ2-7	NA	TGTGCCAGCAGTGAAAAGGGGTATACGGGGTACTTC	CASSEKGYTGYF
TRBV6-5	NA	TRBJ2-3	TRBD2	TGTGCCAGCAGTTACACGGCGCGGGGGGCCGACACAGATACGCAGTATTTT	CASSYTARGADTDTQYF
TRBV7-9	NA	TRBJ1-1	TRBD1	TGTGCCAGCACCCTAAACGACAGGGTCGGAGCTGAAGCTTTCTTT	CASTLNDRVGAEAFF
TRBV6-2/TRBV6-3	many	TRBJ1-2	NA	TGTGCCAGCAGTCGCACACTAGGGAACTATGGCTACACCTTC	CASSRTLGNYGYTF